This T cell receptor beta chain was sequenced during a study of blood T cells in healthy people across ages. This clonotype was counted only a few times. Together with a sample-barcoded 5' primer, a J-beta primer mix was included in a second PCR lasting roughly 7 to 11 cycles. TCRdb re-called the 5' RACE reads through MiXCR, storing one row per CDR3 protein. This sample has around 820,000 distinct CDR3 sequences, with 25% found just once. The CDR3 contains 15 residues. Germline CDR1 MDHEN, CDR2 SYDVKM. These records were also assigned to another study, of T cells of mothers and their children. That paper states: Random nucleotides (2-4) and sample barcodes were added by the M1S primer used in the second PCR. Microchimeric T cell clones that persisted were not detected.

This receptor was taken from a boy aged 5-17 years in good health. The V gene is TRBV28, the J gene TRBJ2-1, with D possibly being TRBD1 (5 bases). Gene TRBJ2-7 matches the end of the DNA better, so the J call may be wrong. The sample comprised blood. The CDR3 region has the DNA TGTGCCAGCATTGGTAGGGGCGCCTTAACCTACGAGCAGTACTTC. This codes for CASIGRGALTYEQYF.